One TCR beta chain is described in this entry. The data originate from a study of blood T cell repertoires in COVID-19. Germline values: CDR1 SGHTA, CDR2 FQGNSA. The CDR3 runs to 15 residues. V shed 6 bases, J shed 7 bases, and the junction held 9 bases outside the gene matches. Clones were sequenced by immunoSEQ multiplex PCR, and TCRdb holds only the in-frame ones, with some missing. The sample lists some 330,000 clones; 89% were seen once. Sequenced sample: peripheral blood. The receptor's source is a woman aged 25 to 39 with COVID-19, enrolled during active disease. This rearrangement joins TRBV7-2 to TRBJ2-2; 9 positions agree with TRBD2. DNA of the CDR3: TGTGCCAGCAGAAGTAGCGGGGGAAAGGGCGGGGAGCTGTTTTTT. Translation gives CASRSSGGKGGELFF.